The sample holds a few counts of the clone carrying this TCR beta chain. Its antigen is as yet unknown. This CDR3 contains 15 residues. V gave up 6 bases and J gave up 6 bases; unmatched junction bases: 11. The germline gives CDR1 SNHLY, CDR2 FYNNEI. PCR primers comprised 60 Vbeta and 13 Jbeta primers. Assay used: immunoSEQ multiplex PCR; TCRdb lists only in-frame clones, some missing. The table records about 180,000 clones, about 80% of them present only once. The entry originates in a study of cytomegalovirus exposure and HLA in healthy donors. General study findings and limits: Fewer N-insertions than the roughly 630-donor mean were reportedly shown by an Asian-associated ancestry cluster in a later analysis.

The sequencing sample was made of PBMCs. The sequence came from a young man in good health and CMV-seronegative. The chain uses TRBV2 and TRBJ2-7; 10 positions agree with TRBD1. CDR3 sequence (DNA): TGTGCCAGCAGAGAAATCGACAGGGGGCACGCCGAGCAGTACTTC. As protein: CASREIDRGHAEQYF.